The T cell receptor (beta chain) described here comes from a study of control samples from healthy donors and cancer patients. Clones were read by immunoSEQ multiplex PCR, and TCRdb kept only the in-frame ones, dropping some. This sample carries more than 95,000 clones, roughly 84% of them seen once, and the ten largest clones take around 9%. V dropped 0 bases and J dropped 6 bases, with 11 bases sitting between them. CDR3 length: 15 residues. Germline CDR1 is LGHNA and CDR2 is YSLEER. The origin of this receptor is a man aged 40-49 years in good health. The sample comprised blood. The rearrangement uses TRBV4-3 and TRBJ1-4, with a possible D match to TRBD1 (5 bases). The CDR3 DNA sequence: TGCGCCAGCAGCCAAGATCCACAGGCCCATGAAAAACTGTTTTTT. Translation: CASSQDPQAHEKLFF.